The present T cell receptor (beta chain) was sequenced within a study of T cells expressing NK-cell markers. Libraries used 5'RACE template switching adding universal primer site and UMIs. TCRdb reprocessed the 5' RACE reads; each CDR3 protein has one entry and no DNA is given. This table lists a few hundred thousand distinct CDR3 sequences. The TCR sequence derives from a man between 18 and 35 years old in good health. The sample was blood T cells: a sorted CD56 or NKG2C T cell subset, CD4+ or CD8+ T cells, or bulk PBMC T cells (not recorded which).

The CDR3 protein is CASSQDRIDNEKLFF. The J gene is TRBJ1-4, the V gene TRBV18; TCRdb calls TRBD1, which cannot be checked without DNA. Germline CDR1 reads KGHSH; CDR2 reads LQKENI. There are 15 residues in the CDR3.